The rows below give T cell receptor beta chains drawn from one sample of a study of post-analysis software for immune sequencing data. TCRdb analysed the PCR reads with MiXCR anew, one entry per CDR3 protein. The data hold 160,000 or so distinct CDR3 sequences, with around 34% observed a single time. The specimen was blood, collected after autologous hematopoietic stem cell transplantation. These receptors were collected from a girl aged 10 to 17 with multiple sclerosis. Each CDR3 is given with its conserved first and last residue. The D gene is left open where the match is weak.

d_gene | v_gene | CDR3aa
TRBD2 | TRBV5-1 | CASSLGSGTSLDEQFF
. | TRBV13 | CASSLRERLTDTQYF
. | TRBV7-9 | CASSLAAWNTEAFF
TRBD2 | TRBV7-8 | CASSRQGSGRDYEQYF
. | TRBV16 | CASSPVVRANTEAFF
. | TRBV14 | CASSQVPGGEAFF
. | TRBV29-1 | CSVAGTGDEQYF
TRBD2 | TRBV20-1 | CSARDWREGTYNEQFF
. | TRBV19 | CASSILPGQSTDTQYF
. | TRBV5-1 | CASSLISGTDTQYF
TRBD2 | TRBV29-1 | CSARLAANTGELFF
. | TRBV5-1 | CASSFGGFSSEQYF
TRBD1 | TRBV20-1 | CSAQDRGKNSPLHF
. | TRBV5-1 | CASSYAGQETQYF
. | TRBV20-1 | CSGTERGGFYEKLFF
TRBD1 | TRBV20-1 | CSAPGQDHLYEQYF
. | TRBV29-1 | CSVEGPPGGSYNEQFF
. | TRBV20-1 | CSAMNEKLFF
. | TRBV2 | CASLIGVYQETQFF
. | TRBV15 | CATSGTLATATDTQYF
. | TRBV10-3 | CAISESGLMNTEAFF
. | TRBV6-6 | CASSPGTNYGYTF
TRBD2 | TRBV12-3/TRBV12-4 | CASSWGGDEQFF
. | TRBV28 | CASSLKGVVGYGYTF
TRBD1 | TRBV7-9 | CASSSDREESNQPQHF
. | TRBV29-1 | CSVGIETQYF
TRBD1 | TRBV6-6 | CASRWDSNYEQYF
. | TRBV20-1 | CSASPRTSEGGYTF
TRBD1 | TRBV7-9 | CASSPPDRRQETQYF
. | TRBV7-9 | CASSPRQARDNEQFF
. | TRBV9 | CASSVGGGGRIEETQYF
TRBD2 | TRBV10-3 | CASSSRTSGVDEQYF
TRBD2 | TRBV4-1 | CASSQGGLAGVGTGELFF
. | TRBV28 | CASSLGPGGTNYGYTF
. | TRBV20-1 | CSAREYPLDINEQYF
. | TRBV7-2 | CASSLSVSENTDTQYF
. | TRBV4-1 | CASSLTGVAKNIQYF
. | TRBV20-1 | CSARFEERNTEAFF
. | TRBV6-1 | CASSGIRSAETRDYGYTF
. | TRBV28 | CASRREGPTGELFF
TRBD1 | TRBV20-1 | CSARPARGLNNSPLHF
TRBD1 | TRBV27 | CASSPGTGAYNEQFF